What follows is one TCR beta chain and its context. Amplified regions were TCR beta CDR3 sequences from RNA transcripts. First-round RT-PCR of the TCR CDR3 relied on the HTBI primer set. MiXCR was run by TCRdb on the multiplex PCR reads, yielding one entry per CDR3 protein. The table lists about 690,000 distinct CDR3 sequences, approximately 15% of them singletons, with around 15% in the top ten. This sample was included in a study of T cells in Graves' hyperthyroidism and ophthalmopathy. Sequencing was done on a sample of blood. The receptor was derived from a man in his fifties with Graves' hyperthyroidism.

The CDR3 loop is CASSPGLTNTDTQYF. In nucleotides, the CDR3 is TGTGCCAGCTCACCGGGACTTACAAACACAGATACGCAGTATTTT. V usage is TRBV18 and J usage is TRBJ2-3; perhaps TRBD2 as D (6 bases). Trimming took off 3 bases at V and 2 bases at J, with 12 bases between the two ends. Looked up from germline, CDR1 is KGHSH and CDR2 is LQKENI. The CDR3 has 15 residues. The full variable domain, rest sourced from reference TRBV18 and TRBJ2-3, is NAGVMQNPRHLVRRRGQEARLRCSPMKGHSHVYWYRQLPEEGLKFMVYLQKENIIDESGMPKERFSAEFPKEGPSILRIQQVVRGDSAAYFCASSPGLTNTDTQYFGPGTRLTVL.